The rows below give T cell receptor beta chains drawn from one sample of a study of shared clonotypes between healthy human individuals. Assay: immunoSEQ multiplex PCR; the TCRdb copy retains only in-frame clones and omits some. The data contain about 580,000 clones, roughly 98% of them singletons. The sample was naive CD8+ T cells sorted from blood. The receptors stem from a man under 40 in good health. The CDR3 runs from the conserved cysteine through the conserved F or W. The D gene is left open where the match is weak. Clone sizes are given selectively: once, few, many, or a class where the clone is expanded.

NA,TRBJ2-2,TRBV7-9,NA,CASSSLVTRNAGELFF,TGTGCCAGCAGCTCCCTCGTAACCCGAAACGCCGGGGAGCTGTTTTTT
NA,TRBJ2-1,TRBV27,NA,CASSLGTTPRNEQFF,TGTGCCAGCAGTCTCGGGACCACGCCCCGCAATGAGCAGTTCTTC
NA,TRBJ2-1,TRBV11-1,NA,CASSPSSSYNEQFF,TGTGCCAGCAGCCCCTCTAGCTCCTACAATGAGCAGTTCTTC
NA,TRBJ2-2,TRBV13,NA,CASSSTGLNTGELFF,TGTGCCAGCAGCTCCACAGGACTGAACACCGGGGAGCTGTTTTTT
TRBD2,TRBJ2-3,TRBV4-1,NA,CASSQELAASTDTQYF,TGCGCCAGCAGCCAAGAACTAGCGGCCAGCACAGATACGCAGTATTTT
TRBD2,TRBJ2-3,TRBV29-1,NA,CSVTLAGVADTQYF,TGCAGCGTTACATTAGCGGGAGTAGCAGATACGCAGTATTTT
NA,TRBJ2-7,TRBV7-8,few,CASSLTATYEQYF,TGTGCCAGCAGCTTGACAGCCACCTACGAGCAGTACTTC
TRBD1,TRBJ1-1,TRBV27,NA,CASSLFPTGRTEAFF,TGTGCCAGCAGTTTATTTCCGACAGGGCGCACTGAAGCTTTCTTT
TRBD1,TRBJ1-2,TRBV28,NA,CASSLLGTGGSGYTF,TGTGCCAGCAGTTTATTAGGGACAGGGGGAAGCGGCTACACCTTC
NA,TRBJ2-3,TRBV29-1,NA,CSVESPDTQYF,TGCAGCGTTGAAAGCCCAGATACGCAGTATTTT
NA,TRBJ2-1,TRBV9,NA,CASSQGPSDSYNEQFF,TGTGCCAGCAGCCAAGGTCCTAGCGACTCCTACAATGAGCAGTTCTTC
NA,TRBJ2-1,TRBV27,NA,CASSFDLYNEQFF,TGTGCCAGCAGTTTCGACCTCTACAATGAGCAGTTCTTC
NA,TRBJ2-1,TRBV7-6,NA,CASSLLRGNEQFF,TGTGCCAGCAGCTTACTGCGGGGAAATGAGCAGTTCTTC
TRBD1,TRBJ2-7,TRBV28,NA,CASSYSGTGFYEQYF,TGTGCCAGCAGTTACTCCGGGACAGGGTTTTACGAGCAGTACTTC
NA,TRBJ1-5,TRBV7-9,NA,CASSSTGQPQHF,TGTGCCAGCAGCTCCACAGGTCAGCCCCAGCATTTT
NA,TRBJ2-2,TRBV7-6,NA,CASSFTPDPTGNTGELFF,TGTGCCAGCAGCTTTACCCCGGACCCTACAGGGAACACCGGGGAGCTGTTTTTT
TRBD1,TRBJ2-3,TRBV7-6,NA,CASSSGQGDTQYF,TGTGCCAGCAGCTCGGGACAGGGAGATACGCAGTATTTT
NA,TRBJ2-7,TRBV7-9,NA,CASSVDSSYEQYF,TGTGCCAGCAGCGTGGACAGCTCCTACGAGCAGTACTTC
NA,TRBJ2-3,TRBV11-2,NA,CASSLGYGGLPADTQYF,TGTGCCAGCAGCTTAGGATACGGGGGTCTCCCCGCAGATACGCAGTATTTT
TRBD2,TRBJ2-1,TRBV30,NA,CAWSPDSGPNEQFF,TGTGCCTGGAGTCCCGATAGCGGGCCCAATGAGCAGTTCTTC
NA,TRBJ2-7,TRBV27,NA,CASSLQGFPINYEQYF,TGTGCCAGCAGTTTACAGGGATTCCCTATCAATTACGAGCAGTACTTC
TRBD1,TRBJ2-7,TRBV7-8,NA,CASSSSDRDQFYEQYF,TGTGCCAGCAGCTCGAGCGACAGGGACCAATTCTACGAGCAGTACTTC
NA,TRBJ2-7,TRBV7-9,NA,CASSFEGKQDEQYF,TGTGCCAGCAGCTTCGAAGGGAAACAGGACGAGCAGTACTTC
NA,TRBJ2-1,TRBV15,NA,CATSPGTSLNEQFF,TGTGCCACCAGCCCCGGGACTTCTCTCAATGAGCAGTTCTTC
TRBD2,TRBJ2-1,TRBV27,NA,CASSSQGGSSYNEQFF,TGTGCCAGCAGTTCCCAAGGCGGGAGCTCCTACAATGAGCAGTTCTTC
NA,TRBJ2-7,TRBV11-2,NA,CASTKESWEQYF,TGTGCCAGCACCAAGGAAAGCTGGGAGCAGTACTTC
NA,TRBJ2-7,TRBV15,NA,CATSRAPFHEQYF,TGTGCCACCAGCAGAGCCCCATTCCACGAGCAGTACTTC
NA,TRBJ2-7,TRBV6-5,NA,CASTALRRYEQYF,TGTGCCAGCACCGCTTTGAGGAGGTACGAGCAGTACTTC
NA,TRBJ2-7,TRBV11-2,NA,CASSLAGVYEQYF,TGTGCCAGCAGCTTAGCGGGAGTCTACGAGCAGTACTTC
NA,TRBJ2-7,TRBV19,NA,CASSMGTTYEQYF,TGTGCCAGTAGTATGGGGACCACCTACGAGCAGTACTTC
NA,TRBJ2-7,TRBV27,NA,CASSFSLSYEQYF,TGTGCCAGCAGTTTTTCTCTCTCCTACGAGCAGTACTTC
NA,TRBJ2-5,TRBV7-9,NA,CATITRGATRLETQYF,TGTGCCACAATAACAAGGGGGGCGACGAGGTTGGAGACCCAGTACTTC
TRBD1,TRBJ1-1,TRBV7-9,NA,CASSLGTNRGTEAFF,TGTGCCAGCAGCTTAGGGACCAACAGGGGGACTGAAGCTTTCTTT
TRBD2,TRBJ2-4,TRBV6-1,NA,CASSEWPGLRNIQYF,TGTGCCAGCAGTGAGTGGCCGGGACTACGAAACATTCAGTACTTC
TRBD1,TRBJ1-1,TRBV7-3,NA,CASSLGQGATEAFF,TGTGCCAGCAGCTTAGGCCAGGGGGCCACTGAAGCTTTCTTT
TRBD1,TRBJ2-3,TRBV29-1,NA,CSAAWEPGQGPDTQYF,TGCAGCGCCGCTTGGGAACCGGGACAGGGGCCAGATACGCAGTATTTT
NA,TRBJ2-1,TRBV9,NA,CASSLSLNEQFF,TGTGCCAGCAGCCTTAGCCTCAATGAGCAGTTCTTC
NA,TRBJ2-7,TRBV18,NA,CASSEGAGTYEQYF,TGTGCCAGCTCGGAGGGGGCAGGAACCTACGAGCAGTACTTC
NA,TRBJ2-3,TRBV4-1,NA,CASSQGFLSRLGTDTQYF,TGCGCCAGCAGCCAAGGTTTTTTGTCCCGATTAGGTACAGATACGCAGTATTTT
TRBD1,TRBJ2-7,TRBV2,NA,CASGSSRGSEQYF,TGTGCCAGCGGCTCGTCCAGGGGGTCCGAGCAGTACTTC
NA,TRBJ2-2,TRBV19,NA,CASSLRDMAPGELFF,TGTGCCAGTAGTTTGCGGGATATGGCTCCCGGGGAGCTGTTTTTT
NA,TRBJ1-2,TRBV6-5,NA,CASSYSTNTANYGYTF,TGTGCCAGCAGTTACTCGACAAATACAGCTAACTATGGCTACACCTTC
NA,TRBJ2-2,TRBV10-2,NA,CASEDSTIGELFF,TGCGCCAGCGAGGATAGCACCATCGGGGAGCTGTTTTTT
NA,TRBJ1-1,TRBV9,NA,CASSPSGVNTEAFF,TGTGCCAGCAGCCCCTCGGGCGTGAACACTGAAGCTTTCTTT
TRBD2,TRBJ2-1,TRBV5-1,NA,CASSLASAGGYNEQFF,TGCGCCAGCAGCTTGGCCTCAGCGGGAGGTTACAATGAGCAGTTCTTC
NA,TRBJ1-2,TRBV9,NA,CASSARVAGAYGYTF,TGTGCCAGCAGCGCGCGGGTGGCGGGAGCATATGGCTACACCTTC
NA,TRBJ2-6,TRBV7-9,NA,CASSDRVRASGANVLTF,TGTGCCAGCAGCGATCGTGTTCGGGCGTCTGGGGCCAACGTCCTGACTTTC
TRBD1,TRBJ2-1,TRBV5-1,NA,CASSIGQGGLNEQFF,TGCGCCAGCAGCATCGGACAGGGGGGGTTAAATGAGCAGTTCTTC